The 7 T cell receptor beta chains listed next were all sequenced from one sample in a study of molecular identifiers for immune sequencing clone quantification. TCRdb called the PCR reads again in MiXCR, with one record for every CDR3 protein. The repertoire holds approximately 550,000 distinct CDR3 sequences, with roughly 23% as singletons. The sequencing input was naive CD8+ T cells from blood, with Jurkat cell RNA spiked in. The subset: FACS-sorted CD8+CD4-CCR7+CD45RA+ naive T cells. All receptors come from a human donor in good health. Some libraries in this study had Jurkat cell RNA spiked in.

This clonotype was seen only a few times. The chain recombines TRBV7-9 with TRBJ1-5, with unresolved D. The V end was cut by 2 bases, the J end by 2 bases, with 10 bases between. This CDR3 region has 15 residues. The germline V gene has CDR1 SEHNR and CDR2 FQNEAQ (reference sequence). The CDR3 coding sequence is TGTGCCAGCAGCTTAAAGGGTTCGGGCAATCAGCCCCAGCATTTT. As protein: CASSLKGSGNQPQHF.

This clonotype was counted a few times. The genes are TRBV7-8 and TRBJ2-7; the D is unclear. This CDR3 is built from 15 residues. V shed 2 bases and J shed 5 bases, with 16 bases lying between them. Germline V gene data show CDR1 as SGHVS and CDR2 as FQNEAQ. CDR3 region: CASSLFSPSLNEQYF. The CDR3, as DNA: TGTGCCAGCAGCTTATTTTCCCCTAGTCTGAACGAGCAGTACTTC. Full variable domain (missing parts from reference TRBV7-8 and TRBJ2-7): GAGVSQSPRYKVAKRGQDVALRCDPISGHVSLFWYQQALGQGPEFLTYFQNEAQLDKSGLPSDRFFAERPEGSVSTLKIQRTQQEDSAVYLCASSLFSPSLNEQYFGPGTRLTVT.

This clonotype was seen ten or more times. The rearrangement links TRBV5-5 to TRBJ2-3; D may match TRBD1 or TRBD2 (5 bases each). Trimming left V 3 bases short and J 4 bases short, with 12 bases between. The CDR3 spans 14 residues. The germline V gene has CDR1 SGHKS and CDR2 YYEKEE (reference sequence). DNA of the CDR3: TGTGCCAGCAGCTGGGGCTCCGGGGCAGATACGCAGTATTTT. Amino acids: CASSWGSGADTQYF.

The V and J genes are TRBV4-3 and TRBJ2-4; D perhaps matches TRBD1 (6 bases). CDR1 and CDR2 from the germline V gene are LGHNA and YSLEER. Trimming shortened V by 0 bases and J by 3 bases, and 18 bases separated the two germline ends. The CDR3 loop spans 18 amino acids. The CDR3 protein is CASSQDVGRGFDKNIQYF. CDR3 DNA: TGCGCCAGCAGCCAAGATGTGGGCAGGGGCTTTGACAAAAACATTCAGTACTTC.

Ten or more counts support this clonotype. This chain joins TRBV7-9 and TRBJ2-3; D might be TRBD1 (6 bases). Germline V gene sequence: CDR1 SEHNR, CDR2 FQNEAQ (reference sequence). The CDR3 covers 18 residues. The V end was cut by 3 bases, the J end by 2 bases, with 21 bases between. For the CDR3, the DNA is TGTGCCAGCAGCTTGCCCCCGTCGGGACACTCATCCACAGATACGCAGTATTTT. It is translated as CASSLPPSGHSSTDTQYF.

This clonotype has a handful of counts. One end of the junction varies from germline; a read error may be responsible. This chain connects TRBV6-2 or TRBV6-3 to TRBJ1-1; TRBD1 is a possible D gene (5 bases). The CDR3 loop spans 14 amino acids. Germline-derived CDR1 and CDR2 are MNHEY and SVGEGT. CDR3 residues: CASAHGTQNIEAFF. The CDR3 DNA sequence: TGTGCCAGCGCTCATGGGACCCAGAACATTGAAGCTTTCTTT.

V gene TRBV19 combines with J gene TRBJ1-1; D remains unclear. This CDR3 is 14 amino acids long. Germline CDR1 and CDR2: LNHDA and SQIVND (reference sequence). V was pared by 7 bases and J by 3 bases, with 15 bases between. CDR3 amino acids: CASTPGGQDTEAFF. The CDR3 DNA follows: TGTGCCAGTACCCCGGGAGGTCAGGACACTGAAGCTTTCTTT.